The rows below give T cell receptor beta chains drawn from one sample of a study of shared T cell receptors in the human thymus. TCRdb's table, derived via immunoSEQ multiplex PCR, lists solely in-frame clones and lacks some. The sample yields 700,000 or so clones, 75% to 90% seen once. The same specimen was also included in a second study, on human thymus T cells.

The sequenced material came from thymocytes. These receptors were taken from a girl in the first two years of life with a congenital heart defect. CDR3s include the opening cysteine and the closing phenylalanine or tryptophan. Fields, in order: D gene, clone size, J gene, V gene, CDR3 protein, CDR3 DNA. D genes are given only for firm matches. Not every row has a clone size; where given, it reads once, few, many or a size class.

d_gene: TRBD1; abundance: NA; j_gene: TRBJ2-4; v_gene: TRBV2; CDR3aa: CASSGQGPWAKNIQYF; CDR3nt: TGTGCCAGCAGTGGACAGGGGCCTTGGGCCAAAAACATTCAGTACTTC
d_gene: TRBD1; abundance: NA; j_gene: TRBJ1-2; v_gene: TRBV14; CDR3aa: CASSQGGVEGARSYGYTF; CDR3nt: TGTGCCAGCAGCCAAGGTGGGGTTGAGGGGGCGCGGAGCTATGGCTACACCTTC
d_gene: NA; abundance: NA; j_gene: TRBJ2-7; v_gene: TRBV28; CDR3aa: CASSLYRDRSTPGWLHEQYF; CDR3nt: TGTGCCAGCAGTTTATATCGAGACAGGTCGACCCCGGGGTGGCTACACGAGCAGTACTTC
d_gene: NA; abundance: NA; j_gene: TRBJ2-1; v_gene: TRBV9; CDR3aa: CASSVEGGGAGARIPYNEQFF; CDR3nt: TGTGCCAGCAGCGTAGAGGGGGGTGGGGCGGGGGCCCGAATACCCTACAATGAGCAGTTCTTC
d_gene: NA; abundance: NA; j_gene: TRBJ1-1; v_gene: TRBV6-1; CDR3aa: CASSWSGIVRQEAFF; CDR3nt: TGTGCCAGCAGTTGGTCAGGTATTGTTAGGCAGGAAGCTTTCTTT
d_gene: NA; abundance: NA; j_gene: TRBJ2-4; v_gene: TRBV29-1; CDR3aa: CSVVRRRMAKNIQYF; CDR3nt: TGCAGCGTTGTGCGGCGGCGGATGGCCAAAAACATTCAGTACTTC
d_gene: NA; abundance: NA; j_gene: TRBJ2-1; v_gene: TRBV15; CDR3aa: CATRQDRLSYNEQFF; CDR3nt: TGTGCCACGAGACAAGACAGGCTTTCCTACAATGAGCAGTTCTTC
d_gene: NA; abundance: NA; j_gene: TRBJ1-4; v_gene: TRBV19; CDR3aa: CASKGHRTTNEKLFF; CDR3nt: TGTGCCAGCAAGGGGCACAGGACAACTAATGAAAAACTGTTTTTT
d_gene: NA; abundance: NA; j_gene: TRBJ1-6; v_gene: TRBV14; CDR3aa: CASSQGTVISSSPLHF; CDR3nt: TGTGCCAGCAGCCAAGGGACAGTCATTTCCAGTTCACCCCTCCACTTT
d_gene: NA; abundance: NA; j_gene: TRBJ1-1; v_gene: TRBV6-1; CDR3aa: CASSYSELVAFF; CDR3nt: TGTGCCAGCAGTTATTCGGAGTTGGTAGCTTTCTTT
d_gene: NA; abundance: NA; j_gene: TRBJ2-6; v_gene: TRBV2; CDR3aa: CASTRCPGSGANVLTF; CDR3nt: TGTGCCAGCACACGATGCCCAGGCTCTGGGGCCAACGTCCTGACTTTC
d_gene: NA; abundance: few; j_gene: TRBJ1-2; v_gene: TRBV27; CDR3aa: CASMGGDGYTF; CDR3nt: TGTGCCAGCATGGGGGGAGACGGCTACACCTTC
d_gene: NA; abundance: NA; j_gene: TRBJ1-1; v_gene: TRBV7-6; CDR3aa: CASSPHLGELMNTEAFF; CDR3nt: TGTGCCAGCAGCCCCCACCTCGGAGAATTAATGAACACTGAAGCTTTCTTT
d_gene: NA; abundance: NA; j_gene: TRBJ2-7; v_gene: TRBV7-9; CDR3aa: CASSLVRSYHEQYF; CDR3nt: TGTGCCAGCAGCTTAGTACGGAGCTACCACGAGCAGTACTTC
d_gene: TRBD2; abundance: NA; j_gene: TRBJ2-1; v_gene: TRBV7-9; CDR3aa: CASSPRSGGSDYNEQFF; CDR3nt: TGTGCCAGCAGCCCGCGTAGCGGGGGGTCGGATTACAATGAGCAGTTCTTC
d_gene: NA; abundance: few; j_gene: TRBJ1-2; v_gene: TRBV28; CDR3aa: CASSSPLFGYGYTF; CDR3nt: TGTGCCAGCAGTTCACCCCTTTTCGGCTATGGCTACACCTTC
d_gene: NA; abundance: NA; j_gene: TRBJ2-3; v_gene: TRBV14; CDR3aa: CASSQEGRGMTDTQYF; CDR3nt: TGTGCCAGCAGCCAAGAAGGCCGGGGGATGACAGATACGCAGTATTTT
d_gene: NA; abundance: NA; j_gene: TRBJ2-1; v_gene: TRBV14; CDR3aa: CASSQDTASGYNEQFF; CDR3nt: TGTGCCAGCAGCCAAGATACTGCGTCTGGCTACAATGAGCAGTTCTTC
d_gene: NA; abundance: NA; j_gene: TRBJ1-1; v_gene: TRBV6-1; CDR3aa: CASTRVMNTEAFF; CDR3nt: TGTGCCAGCACTCGGGTCATGAACACTGAAGCTTTCTTT
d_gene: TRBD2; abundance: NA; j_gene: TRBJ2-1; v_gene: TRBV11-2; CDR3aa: CASSLVDRPGGNEQFF; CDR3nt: TGTGCCAGCAGCTTAGTAGACAGACCGGGGGGGAATGAGCAGTTCTTC
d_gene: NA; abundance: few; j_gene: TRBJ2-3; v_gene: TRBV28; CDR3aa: CASSPGGPGDTQYF; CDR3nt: TGTGCCAGCAGCCCCGGGGGGCCGGGAGATACGCAGTATTTT
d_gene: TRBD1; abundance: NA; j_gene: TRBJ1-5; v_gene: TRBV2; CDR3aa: CARRETGGNQPQHF; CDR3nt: TGTGCCAGACGGGAAACAGGGGGTAATCAGCCCCAGCATTTT
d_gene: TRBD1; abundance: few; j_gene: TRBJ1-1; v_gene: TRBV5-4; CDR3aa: CASSPRGGQGWTTEAFF; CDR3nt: TGTGCCAGCAGCCCCCGAGGGGGACAGGGGTGGACCACTGAAGCTTTCTTT
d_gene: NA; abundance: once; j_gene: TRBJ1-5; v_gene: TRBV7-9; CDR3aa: CASSLQGSDQPQHF; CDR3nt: TGTGCCAGCAGCTTACAGGGCTCCGATCAGCCCCAGCATTTT
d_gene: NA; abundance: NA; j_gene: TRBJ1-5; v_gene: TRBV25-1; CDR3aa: CASSEWTENQPQHF; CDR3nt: TGTGCCAGCAGTGAATGGACAGAGAATCAGCCCCAGCATTTT
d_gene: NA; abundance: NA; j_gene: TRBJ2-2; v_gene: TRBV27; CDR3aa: CASSLSRGSTGELFF; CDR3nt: TGTGCCAGCAGTTTGTCGCGGGGAAGCACCGGGGAGCTGTTTTTT
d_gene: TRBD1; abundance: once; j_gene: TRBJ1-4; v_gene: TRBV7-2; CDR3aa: CASSPGQWATNEKLFF; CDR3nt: TGTGCCAGCAGCCCGGGACAGTGGGCAACTAATGAAAAACTGTTTTTT
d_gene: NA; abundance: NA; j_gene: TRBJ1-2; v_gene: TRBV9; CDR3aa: CASSAHVGIPDSYGYTF; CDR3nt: TGTGCCAGCAGCGCGCACGTGGGGATACCGGACAGTTATGGCTACACCTTC
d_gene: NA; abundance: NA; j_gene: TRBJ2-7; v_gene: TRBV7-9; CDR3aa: CASSSPQEEITYEQYF; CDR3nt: TGTGCCAGCAGCTCTCCACAGGAAGAGATAACCTACGAGCAGTACTTC
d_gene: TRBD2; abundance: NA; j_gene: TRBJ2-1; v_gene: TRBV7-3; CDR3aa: CASSASGTLGHEQFF; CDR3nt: TGTGCCAGCAGCGCTAGCGGTACCCTGGGGCATGAGCAGTTCTTC
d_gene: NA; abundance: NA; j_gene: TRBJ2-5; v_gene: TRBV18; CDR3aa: CASSPRPGTIQETQYF; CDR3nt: TGTGCCAGCTCACCACGACCAGGTACCATTCAAGAGACCCAGTACTTC
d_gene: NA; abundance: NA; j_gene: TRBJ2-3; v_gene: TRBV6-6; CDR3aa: CASSYALVRRADTQYF; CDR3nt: TGTGCCAGCAGTTATGCACTAGTTCGAAGGGCAGATACGCAGTATTTT
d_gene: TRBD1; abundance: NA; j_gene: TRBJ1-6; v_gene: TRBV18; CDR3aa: CASSPRRDRGNSPLHF; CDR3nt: TGTGCCAGCTCACCACGGCGGGACAGGGGAAATTCACCCCTCCACTTT
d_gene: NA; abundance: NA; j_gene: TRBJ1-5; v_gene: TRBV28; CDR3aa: CASTHRGSRQPQHF; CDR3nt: TGTGCCAGCACCCATCGGGGTAGCAGGCAGCCCCAGCATTTT
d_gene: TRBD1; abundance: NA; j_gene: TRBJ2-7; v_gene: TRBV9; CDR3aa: CASSPLNRGRGEQYF; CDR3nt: TGTGCCAGCAGCCCGTTAAACAGGGGGCGAGGGGAGCAGTACTTC
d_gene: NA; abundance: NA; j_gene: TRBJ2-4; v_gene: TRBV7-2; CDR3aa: CASSLTYSVQYF; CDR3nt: TGTGCCAGCAGCTTAACATATAGCGTTCAGTACTTC
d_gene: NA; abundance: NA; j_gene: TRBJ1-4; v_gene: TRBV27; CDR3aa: CASRPPGGIEKLFF; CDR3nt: TGTGCCAGCAGGCCTCCTGGGGGCATTGAAAAACTGTTTTTT
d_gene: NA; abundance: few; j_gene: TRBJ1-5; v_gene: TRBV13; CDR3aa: CASSLSGSNQPQHF; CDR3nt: TGTGCCAGCAGCTTATCAGGCAGCAATCAGCCCCAGCATTTT
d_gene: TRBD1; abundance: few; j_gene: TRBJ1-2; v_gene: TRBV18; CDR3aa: CASSPPEAGGRGYTF; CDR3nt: TGTGCCAGCTCACCACCTGAGGCAGGGGGCCGGGGCTACACCTTC
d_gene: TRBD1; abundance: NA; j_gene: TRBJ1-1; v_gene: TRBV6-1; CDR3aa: CAVGNRGWDTEAFF; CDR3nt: TGTGCCGTTGGGAACAGGGGGTGGGACACTGAAGCTTTCTTT
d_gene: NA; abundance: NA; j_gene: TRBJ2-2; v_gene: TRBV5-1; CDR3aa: CASGLRRPGNTGELFF; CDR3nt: TGCGCCAGCGGACTTAGGAGGCCGGGAAACACCGGGGAGCTGTTTTTT
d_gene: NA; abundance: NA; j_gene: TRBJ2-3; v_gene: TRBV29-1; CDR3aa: CSVADSPGSDTQYF; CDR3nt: TGCAGCGTCGCCGACAGCCCCGGGTCAGATACGCAGTATTTT
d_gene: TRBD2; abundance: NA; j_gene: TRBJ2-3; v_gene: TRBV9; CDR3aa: CASSATAGAPYGTQYF; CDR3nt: TGTGCCAGCAGCGCCACAGCGGGGGCACCCTATGGTACGCAGTATTTT
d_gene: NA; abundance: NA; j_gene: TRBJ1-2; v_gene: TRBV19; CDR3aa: CASRRNYGYTF; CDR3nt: TGTGCCAGTAGGAGGAATTATGGCTACACCTTC
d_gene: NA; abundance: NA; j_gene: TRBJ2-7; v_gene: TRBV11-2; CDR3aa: CASSLDLRLGLAEYEQYF; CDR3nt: TGTGCCAGCAGCTTAGATCTGAGGCTCGGCCTAGCCGAGTACGAGCAGTACTTC
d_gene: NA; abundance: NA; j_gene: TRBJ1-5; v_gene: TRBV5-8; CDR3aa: CASSLLPCRGSNQPQHF; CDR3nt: TGTGCCAGCAGCTTGTTACCTTGCCGGGGAAGCAATCAGCCCCAGCATTTT
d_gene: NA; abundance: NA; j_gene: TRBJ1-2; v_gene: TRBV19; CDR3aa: CASSRRNTRQTDGYTF; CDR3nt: TGTGCCAGTAGTCGAAGGAACACCAGACAGACGGATGGCTACACCTTC
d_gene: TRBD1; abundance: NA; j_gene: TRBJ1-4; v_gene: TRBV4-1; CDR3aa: CASSQGGQGGEKLFF; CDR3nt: TGCGCCAGCAGCCAAGGGGGACAGGGGGGTGAAAAACTGTTTTTT
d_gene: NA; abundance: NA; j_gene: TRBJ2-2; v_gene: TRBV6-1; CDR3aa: CASSEQTGTNTGELFF; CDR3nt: TGTGCCAGCAGTGAACAAACAGGTACGAACACCGGGGAGCTGTTTTTT
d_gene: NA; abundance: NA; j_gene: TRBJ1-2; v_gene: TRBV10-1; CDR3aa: CASPPEEGANYGYTF; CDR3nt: TGCGCCAGCCCGCCGGAGGAGGGAGCTAACTATGGCTACACCTTC
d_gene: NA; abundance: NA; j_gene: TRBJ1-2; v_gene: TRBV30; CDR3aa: CAWSREGPSNYGYTF; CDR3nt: TGTGCCTGGTCCAGGGAGGGGCCCTCTAACTATGGCTACACCTTC
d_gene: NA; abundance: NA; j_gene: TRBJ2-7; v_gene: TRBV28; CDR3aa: CACASYRASYEQYF; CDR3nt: TGTGCCTGCGCTTCCTACAGGGCCTCCTACGAGCAGTACTTC
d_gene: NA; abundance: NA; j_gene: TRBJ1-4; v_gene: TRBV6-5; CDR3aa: CASSYSTSGFGEKLFF; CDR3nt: TGTGCCAGCAGTTACTCGACCTCAGGGTTCGGGGAAAAACTGTTTTTT
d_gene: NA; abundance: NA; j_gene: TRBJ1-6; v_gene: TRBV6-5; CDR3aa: CASSYSDGGDSPLHF; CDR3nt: TGTGCCAGCAGTTACTCGGACGGGGGTGATTCACCCCTCCACTTT
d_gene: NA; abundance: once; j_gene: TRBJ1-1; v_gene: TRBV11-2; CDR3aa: CASSSVRVMLGTEAFF; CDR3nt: TGTGCCAGCAGCTCTGTACGGGTCATGCTGGGCACTGAAGCTTTCTTT
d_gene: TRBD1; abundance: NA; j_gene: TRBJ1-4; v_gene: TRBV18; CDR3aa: CASSPTGGDEKLFF; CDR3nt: TGTGCCAGCTCACCGACAGGGGGCGATGAAAAACTGTTTTTT
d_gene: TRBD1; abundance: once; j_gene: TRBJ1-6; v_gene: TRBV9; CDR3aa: CASSVDQGANSPLHF; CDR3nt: TGTGCCAGCAGCGTGGACCAGGGGGCGAATTCACCCCTCCACTTT
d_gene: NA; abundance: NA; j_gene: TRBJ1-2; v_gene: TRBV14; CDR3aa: CASSQEEGGYRFDSLSYGYTF; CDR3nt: TGTGCCAGCAGCCAAGAAGAGGGGGGGTACAGGTTCGATTCCCTCTCCTATGGCTACACCTTC
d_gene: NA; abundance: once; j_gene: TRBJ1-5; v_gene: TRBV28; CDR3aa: CASSLSPERGWPQHF; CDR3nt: TGTGCCAGCAGTTTATCCCCAGAACGAGGTTGGCCCCAGCATTTT
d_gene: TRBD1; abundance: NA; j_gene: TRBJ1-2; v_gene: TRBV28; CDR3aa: CASSSGDSPYGYTF; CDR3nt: TGTGCCAGCAGTTCTGGGGACAGCCCCTATGGCTACACCTTC